This entry lists 6 T cell receptor beta chains sequenced from one sample in a study of cytomegalovirus exposure and HLA in healthy donors (dated by TCRdb to the late 2010s). The protocol used for the library was the immunoSEQ multiplex PCR assay. For the multiplex PCR, a mixture combining 60 forward primers for TCR Vbeta segments and 13 reverse primers for TCR Jbeta segments was used. TCRdb mirrors the immuneACCESS table, restricted to in-frame sequences. Some clones are absent from its copies; in checked studies, under half trace to an unresolved V gene, and the reason for the others is unknown. The sample includes 100,000 to 150,000 clones, with just under 75% observed a single time. The ten most abundant clones make up over 4% of the sample. Specimen: PBMCs. These receptors were taken from a man aged 60-69 years in good health and CMV-seropositive.

This clone has just a few counts. The rearrangement uses TRBV5-4 and TRBJ2-3, with 7 bases fitting TRBD2. The CDR3 runs 16 residues. With V trimmed by 4 bases and J by 2 bases, 10 bases remained unmatched. In germline, CDR1 is SGHNT, CDR2 YYREEE (reference sequence). CDR3 sequence reads: CASSPLAGPPTDTQYF. For the CDR3, the DNA is TGTGCCAGCAGCCCGTTAGCGGGTCCACCCACAGATACGCAGTATTTT.

The rearrangement uses TRBV6-5 and TRBJ2-7; TRBD2 might be the D (5 bases). The CDR3 is 13 residues long. V lost 2 bases and J lost 4, with 9 bases in between. Germline loops: CDR1 MNHEY, CDR2 SVGAGI. The CDR3 protein is CASSYGGSYEQYF. For the CDR3, the DNA is TGTGCCAGCAGTTACGGAGGATCGTACGAGCAGTACTTC.

The sample holds a few counts of this clone. The V call is TRBV14, the J call TRBJ2-5; D perhaps matches TRBD1 (5 bases). CDR3 length equals 13 residues. From germline, CDR1 is SGHDN and CDR2 FVKESK. The V end lost 4 bases, the J end lost 2 bases, and 8 bases lay between the germline ends. The CDR3 DNA sequence: TGTGCCAGCAGCCCGCAGGGACAAGAGACCCAGTACTTC. It is translated as CASSPQGQETQYF.

V usage is TRBV6-5 and J usage is TRBJ2-1; 8 bases align to TRBD2. This CDR3 spans 12 amino acids. Germline V gene lookup returns CDR1 MNHEY and CDR2 SVGAGI. The V and J ends lost 6 bases and 6 bases, in that order; junction bases with no gene match: 1. CDR3 in DNA: TGTGCCAGCAGCACTAGCGGCAATGAGCAGTTCTTC. Protein product: CASSTSGNEQFF.

This chain's CDR3 is CASRHRDNYGYTF. CDR3 nucleotide sequence: TGTGCCAGCCGTCACAGGGACAACTATGGCTACACCTTC. The J gene is TRBJ1-2, the V gene TRBV2; D might be TRBD1 (6 bases). This CDR3 is built from 13 residues. Germline CDR1 reads SNHLY; CDR2 reads FYNNEI. Between the trimmed V and J ends, which lost 8 bases and 2 bases, there was a span of 12 bases.

The chain joins TRBV7-9 to TRBJ1-2; maybe TRBD1 (5 bases). Trimming took off 3 bases at V and 9 bases at J, with 8 bases between the two ends. The CDR3 totals 11 residues. CDR1 SEHNR and CDR2 FQNEAQ come from the germline V gene (reference sequence). CDR3 sequence (DNA): TGTGCCAGCAGCTTCGGGGGAAGCTACACCTTC. Amino acid sequence: CASSFGGSYTF.